These 3 T cell receptor beta chains were sequenced from one sample in a study of radiation and T cells in renal cell carcinoma. Only in-frame clones appear in the TCRdb table, and some are missing; sequencing was by immunoSEQ multiplex PCR. The table has around 30,000 clones, more than 65% seen once. As for time point: blood 4 weeks post-SBRT, at nephrectomy. Treatment specified: 15 Gy SBRT to primary tumor, nephrectomy 4 weeks later. The sequencing used blood, collected from a patient whose treatment included radiotherapy and nephrectomy. Receptors were obtained from a man between 60 and 70 years old with renal cell carcinoma.

In its sample, this clone was seen once. This chain links TRBV18 with TRBJ2-7, with D perhaps being TRBD1 or TRBD2 (5 bases each). From germline, CDR1 is KGHSH and CDR2 LQKENI. V lost 1 base to trimming and J lost 2 bases, with 12 bases between them. The CDR3 is made up of 15 amino acids. DNA of the CDR3: TGTGCCAGCTCACCACTCAGGGACGCAGCCTACGAGCAGTACTTC. Translated, it gives CASSPLRDAAYEQYF.

The chain combines TRBV18 with TRBJ2-4; D is ambiguous. Trimming cost V 3 bases and J 0 bases, with 12 bases left between them. CDR3 length equals 16 residues. In germline, CDR1 is KGHSH, CDR2 LQKENI. Here the CDR3 DNA reads TGTGCCAGCTCACCCCCGAACAGCCTAGCCAAAAACATTCAGTACTTC. It encodes CASSPPNSLAKNIQYF. Complete variable domain (other parts from reference TRBV18 and TRBJ2-4): NAGVMQNPRHLVRRRGQEARLRCSPMKGHSHVYWYRQLPEEGLKFMVYLQKENIIDESGMPKERFSAEFPKEGPSILRIQQVVRGDSAAYFCASSPPNSLAKNIQYFGAGTRLSVL.

V usage is TRBV5-1 and J usage is TRBJ2-7; tentatively, D is TRBD1 (6 bases). The CDR3 runs 15 residues. With 5 bases removed from V and 2 bases from J, the gap between germline ends came to 17 bases. The V gene's germline CDR1 is SGHRS and CDR2 YFSETQ. CDR3 nucleotide sequence: TGCGCCAGCAGTCTACAGGGAGAGGGGCCCTACGAGCAGTACTTC. Translating it yields CASSLQGEGPYEQYF. Using reference TRBV5-1 and TRBJ2-7 for the parts outside the CDR3, the full variable domain is KAGVTQTPRYLIKTRGQQVTLSCSPISGHRSVSWYQQTPGQGLQFLFEYFSETQRNKGNFPGRFSGRQFSNSRSEMNVSTLELGDSALYLCASSLQGEGPYEQYFGPGTRLTVT.